This passage covers 32 T cell receptor beta chains from one sample sequenced in a study of shared clonotypes between healthy human individuals. TCRdb's table, derived via immunoSEQ multiplex PCR, lists solely in-frame clones and lacks some. This table holds a few million clones, 85% to 95% found once. Material for sequencing was naive CD4+ T cells from PBMCs. The subset was: CD45RA+ positively selected. These TCRs come from a man between 18 and 35 years old in good health. Some clones in this sample may be carry-over from other donors' samples.

The chain carries TRBV9 and TRBJ1-1; D uncertain. V lost 3 bases and J 8 bases, leaving 8 bases between the germline ends. The germline V gene encodes CDR1 SGDLS and CDR2 YYNGEE. CDR3 length equals 11 residues. The CDR3 DNA is TGTGCCAGCAGCGCTGGCGCGGAAGCTTTCTTT. This gives the protein CASSAGAEAFF.

The chain couples TRBV9 to TRBJ2-5; no definite D call. CDR1 and CDR2 from the germline V gene are SGDLS and YYNGEE. The CDR3 is 12 residues long. V was pared by 3 bases and J by 2 bases, with 5 bases between. The CDR3 DNA reads as TGTGCCAGCAGCGCGACTCAAGAGACCCAGTACTTC. Protein product: CASSATQETQYF. Variable domain in full (rest from reference TRBV9 and TRBJ2-5): DSGVTQTPKHLITATGQRVTLRCSPRSGDLSVYWYQQSLDQGLQFLIQYYNGEERAKGNILERFSAQQFPDLHSELNLSSLELGDSALYFCASSATQETQYFGPGTRLLVL.

The DNA for the CDR3 is TGTGCCAGCTCACCTGGACAACCGGCAGATACGCAGTATTTT. Translation gives CASSPGQPADTQYF. J is TRBJ2-3 and V is TRBV18, with D possibly matching TRBD1 (5 bases). CDR3 size: 14 residues. The V end lost 3 bases, the J end lost 4 bases, and 11 bases lay between the germline ends. The V gene's germline CDR1 is KGHSH and CDR2 LQKENI. Using reference TRBV18 and TRBJ2-3 for the parts outside the CDR3, the full variable domain is NAGVMQNPRHLVRRRGQEARLRCSPMKGHSHVYWYRQLPEEGLKFMVYLQKENIIDESGMPKERFSAEFPKEGPSILRIQQVVRGDSAAYFCASSPGQPADTQYFGPGTRLTVL.

The chain employs TRBV28 and TRBJ2-7; 13 nucleotides line up with TRBD2. Per germline, CDR1 MDHEN and CDR2 SYDVKM. The CDR3 runs to 16 residues. Trimming at V came to 5 bases and at J to 2 bases, leaving 6 bases not matched to a gene. Written as DNA, the CDR3 is TGTGCCAGCAGTCAGGGACTAGCGGGATTCCCCTACGAGCAGTACTTC. This gives the protein CASSQGLAGFPYEQYF. Full variable domain (missing parts from reference TRBV28 and TRBJ2-7): DVKVTQSSRYLVKRTGEKVFLECVQDMDHENMFWYRQDPGLGLRLIYFSYDVKMKEKGDIPEGYSVSREKKERFSLILESASTNQTSMYLCASSQGLAGFPYEQYFGPGTRLTVT.

This chain uses TRBV5-1 with TRBJ2-7, with a possible D match to TRBD1 (5 bases). The CDR3 covers 14 residues. The ends were cut back, 4 bases at V and 3 bases at J, with 14 bases in the middle. The V gene's germline CDR1 is SGHRS and CDR2 YFSETQ. CDR3 residues: CASSNLPDNYEQYF. As DNA, the CDR3 is TGCGCCAGCAGCAACCTCCCGGACAACTACGAGCAGTACTTC.

This chain links TRBV27 with TRBJ2-1; no clear D gene. This CDR3 region has 12 residues. Germline V gene sequence: CDR1 MNHEY, CDR2 SMNVEV (reference sequence). V was pared by 5 bases and J by 9 bases, with 11 bases between. CDR3 sequence reads: CASSTYGGEQFF. The CDR3 region has the DNA TGTGCCAGCAGTACTTACGGCGGTGAGCAGTTCTTC.

This chain connects TRBV5-1 to TRBJ2-2, with D uncertain. From germline, CDR1 is SGHRS and CDR2 YFSETQ. The CDR3 loop spans 15 amino acids. V lost 0 bases and J 4 bases, leaving 10 bases between the germline ends. The DNA for the CDR3 is TGCGCCAGCAGCTTGGACGTGCTTGCCACCGGGGAGCTGTTTTTT. Its protein product is CASSLDVLATGELFF.

Here the CDR3 reads CASSLTNVLTF. The CDR3 DNA follows: TGTGCCAGTAGTCTCACCAACGTCCTGACTTTC. V and J are TRBV19 and TRBJ2-6, with D hard to call. The germline V gene encodes CDR1 LNHDA and CDR2 SQIVND (reference sequence). With 5 bases removed from V and 8 bases from J, the gap between germline ends came to 4 bases. CDR3 length: 11 residues.

The rearrangement links TRBV11-2 to TRBJ2-5; the match to TRBD1 covers 7 bases. The CDR3 runs 15 residues. The V and J ends lost 7 bases and 5 bases, in that order; junction bases with no gene match: 13. The germline V gene has CDR1 SGHAT and CDR2 FQNNGV. CDR3: CASTYRQGISETQYF. The CDR3 DNA follows: TGTGCCAGCACCTATAGACAGGGAATTTCGGAGACCCAGTACTTC.

J is TRBJ1-2 and V is TRBV28, with TRBD1 matching over 7 bases. Germline loops: CDR1 MDHEN, CDR2 SYDVKM. J was trimmed by 9 bases and V by 5 bases; bases with no gene match: 15. The CDR3 runs 15 residues. The CDR3 DNA reads as TGTGCCAGCAGTCTCCCAGGGGGGAGCGAGTCTAGCTACACCTTC. Encoded protein: CASSLPGGSESSYTF.

The rearrangement links TRBV4-2 to TRBJ2-7, with 9 nucleotides matching TRBD2. The junction had 9 bases not matched to a gene; V was cut back by 1 base and J by 2 bases. CDR3 size: 17 residues. Germline V gives CDR1 LGHNA, CDR2 YNFKEQ. CDR3 in DNA: TGTGCCAGCAGCCAAGGCCCCTTAGCGGGAGTGGCCTACGAGCAGTACTTC. Protein sequence: CASSQGPLAGVAYEQYF.

The chain is built from TRBV30 and TRBJ2-2; D perhaps matches TRBD1 (6 bases). The germline gives CDR1 GTSNPN, CDR2 SVGIG (reference sequence). The V gene lost 5 bases and the J gene lost 6 bases, with 19 bases spanning the gap. This CDR3 contains 15 residues. The CDR3 DNA reads TGTGCCTGGGCCCGGGACAACTCTCAGTCCGGGGAGCTGTTTTTT. It is translated as CAWARDNSQSGELFF.

The sample holds a few counts of this clone. The chain employs TRBV11-2 and TRBJ2-1; 7 bases match TRBD2. V dropped 8 bases and J dropped 5; count of bases not matched to a gene: 12. Per the germline V gene, CDR1 is SGHAT and CDR2 is FQNNGV. The CDR3 consists of 15 residues. In nucleotides, the CDR3 is TGTGCCAGCTCAGGTTTGGCGGGAGCGCACAATGAGCAGTTCTTC. It yields the protein CASSGLAGAHNEQFF.

J is TRBJ1-1 and V is TRBV28; unclear D gene. Germline V CDR1 and CDR2: MDHEN, SYDVKM. V lost 8 bases to trimming and J lost 0 bases, with 7 bases between them. The CDR3 is 12 amino acids. In DNA, the CDR3 is TGTGCCAGCGTTGCGGTGAACACTGAAGCTTTCTTT. Translation gives CASVAVNTEAFF. Combining the CDR3 with reference TRBV28 and TRBJ1-1 gives the whole variable domain DVKVTQSSRYLVKRTGEKVFLECVQDMDHENMFWYRQDPGLGLRLIYFSYDVKMKEKGDIPEGYSVSREKKERFSLILESASTNQTSMYLCASVAVNTEAFFGQGTRLTVV.

This sequence joins TRBV5-1 and TRBJ2-7; D might be TRBD1 (5 bases). Germline CDR1 and CDR2: SGHRS and YFSETQ. The ends were cut back, 0 bases at V and 6 bases at J, with 16 bases in the middle. This CDR3 has 15 residues. For the CDR3, the DNA is TGCGCCAGCAGCTTGGGGGCCTATACAGGTCGCGAGCAGTACTTC. Its translation is CASSLGAYTGREQYF.

The V call is TRBV6-6, the J call TRBJ2-1; possible D gene TRBD1, 5 bases. The CDR3 spans 16 residues. Deletions cut 6 bases from V and 0 bases from J, with 15 bases between. Germline V gene lookup returns CDR1 MNHNY and CDR2 SVGAGI (reference sequence). DNA for the CDR3: TGTGCCAGCAGCCCCAGGGTACGAAGCTCCTACAATGAGCAGTTCTTC. This codes for CASSPRVRSSYNEQFF.

The chain uses TRBV19 and TRBJ2-7; D gene ambiguous. This CDR3 comprises 13 residues. The V gene's germline CDR1 is LNHDA and CDR2 SQIVND (reference sequence). V dropped 6 bases and J dropped 7 bases, with 16 bases sitting between them. CDR3 loop: CASSPKGLGEQYF. The CDR3 nucleotides read TGTGCCAGTAGCCCAAAGGGTTTGGGGGAGCAGTACTTC.

A note on this clone: The same CDR3 can be traced to other DNA sequences in this sample. The chain carries TRBV27 and TRBJ2-6; D is possibly TRBD1 (6 bases). V dropped 5 bases and J dropped 0 bases, with 8 bases sitting between them. The CDR3 runs 15 residues. CDR1 and CDR2 from the germline V gene are MNHEY and SMNVEV (reference sequence). CDR3 residues: CASSLRGSGANVLTF. The DNA for the CDR3 is TGTGCCAGCAGTCTCAGGGGCTCTGGGGCCAACGTCCTGACTTTC.

The chain employs TRBV5-5 and TRBJ2-2, with D possibly matching TRBD1 (6 bases). CDR1 is SGHKS, CDR2 YYEKEE, per germline (reference sequence). The CDR3 runs to 15 residues. The V end was cut by 4 bases, the J end by 4 bases, with 14 bases between. The CDR3 region has the DNA TGTGCCAGCAGCCGTCAAACAGGGAGCACCGGGGAGCTGTTTTTT. This gives the protein CASSRQTGSTGELFF.

The chain carries TRBV6-6 and TRBJ1-2; 9 bases fit TRBD1. Germline V gene data show CDR1 as MNHNY and CDR2 as SVGAGI (reference sequence). With V trimmed by 5 bases and J by 7 bases, 5 bases remained unmatched. CDR3 length: 13 residues. CDR3 sequence reads: CASSNDRGGGYTF. The CDR3 region has the DNA TGTGCCAGCAGTAACGACAGGGGGGGTGGCTACACCTTC.

This clone has a single count. The rearrangement joins TRBV4-3 to TRBJ1-1; 9 bases agree with TRBD1. The V segment lost 0 bases and the J segment 4 bases; nucleotides outside the gene matches: 6. The CDR3 covers 16 residues. CDR1 is LGHNA, CDR2 YSLEER, per germline. In nucleotides, the CDR3 is TGCGCCAGCAGCCAAGACGGGACAGGGATTACCACTGAAGCTTTCTTT. Residues: CASSQDGTGITTEAFF.

This chain connects TRBV7-2 to TRBJ1-2, with D hard to call. V lost 5 bases and J 3 bases, leaving 13 bases between the germline ends. Germline CDR1 is SGHTA and CDR2 is FQGNSA. The CDR3 consists of 14 residues. The CDR3 reads CASSPHKADYGYTF. The CDR3 nucleotides read TGTGCCAGCAGCCCCCACAAGGCCGACTATGGCTACACCTTC. Filled out from reference TRBV7-2 and TRBJ1-2, the complete variable domain reads GAGVSQSPSNKVTEKGKDVELRCDPISGHTALYWYRQSLGQGLEFLIYFQGNSAPDKSGLPSDRFSAERTGGSVSTLTIQRTQQEDSAVYLCASSPHKADYGYTFGSGTRLTVV.

The gene calls are TRBV11-2 and TRBJ2-7, with TRBD2 identical over 8 bases. The CDR3 covers 15 residues. Germline V gives CDR1 SGHAT, CDR2 FQNNGV. Unmatched junction bases numbered 9, after V lost 4 bases and J lost 4 bases. For the CDR3, the DNA is TGTGCCAGCAGCTCGGGACTTCGGGGGGGGTACGAGCAGTACTTC. It translates to CASSSGLRGGYEQYF. The full variable domain, completed using reference TRBV11-2 and TRBJ2-7, is EAGVAQSPRYKIIEKRQSVAFWCNPISGHATLYWYQQILGQGPKLLIQFQNNGVVDDSQLPKDRFSAERLKGVDSTLKIQPAKLEDSAVYLCASSSGLRGGYEQYFGPGTRLTVT.

The CDR3 here is CASSPASRDTGELFF. In nucleotides, the CDR3 is TGTGCCAGCTCACCAGCCTCCCGGGATACCGGGGAGCTGTTTTTT. The chain couples TRBV18 to TRBJ2-2; possibly TRBD2 for D (5 bases). There are 15 residues in the CDR3. The V end lost 2 bases, the J end lost 5 bases, and 12 bases lay between the germline ends. The germline gives CDR1 KGHSH, CDR2 LQKENI.

The chain joins TRBV27 to TRBJ2-7; D possibly corresponds to TRBD1 (6 bases). The CDR3 covers 14 residues. Germline CDR1 MNHEY, CDR2 SMNVEV (reference sequence). The V gene lost 6 bases and the J gene lost 3 bases, with 15 bases spanning the gap. CDR3: CASRADRLIYEQYF. The CDR3 DNA reads as TGTGCCAGCAGGGCCGACAGGTTAATCTACGAGCAGTACTTC.

V and J are TRBV27 and TRBJ2-7; 7 nucleotides agree with TRBD1. Germline assignment: CDR1 MNHEY and CDR2 SMNVEV (reference sequence). After removal of 3 bases from V and 0 bases from J, the junction contained 5 bases not matched to a gene. The CDR3 runs 15 residues. The CDR3 sequence: CASSLGGTVSYEQYF. Here the CDR3 DNA reads TGTGCCAGCAGTTTGGGTGGGACAGTCTCCTACGAGCAGTACTTC.

The count of this clone is one. The genes are TRBV30 and TRBJ1-2; a possible D gene is TRBD1 (6 bases). The CDR3 consists of 13 residues. From germline, CDR1 is GTSNPN and CDR2 SVGIG (reference sequence). The germline V and J ends were trimmed by 3 bases and 6 bases, with 14 bases remaining between them. The CDR3 protein is CAWRLQGEDGYTF. CDR3 bases: TGTGCCTGGAGGCTACAGGGTGAGGATGGCTACACCTTC.

The V gene is TRBV28, the J gene TRBJ2-7, with 12 bases aligning to TRBD1. Trimming at V came to 4 bases and at J to 7 bases, leaving 8 bases not matched to a gene. This CDR3 region has 15 residues. Germline V lookup: CDR1 MDHEN, CDR2 SYDVKM. The CDR3 region is CASSSRGQGAGEQYF. CDR3 sequence (DNA): TGTGCCAGCAGTTCCCGGGGACAGGGGGCCGGGGAGCAGTACTTC.

This clone is a singleton in its sample. This sequence joins TRBV29-1 and TRBJ2-7; perhaps D is TRBD1 or TRBD2 (5 bases each). With 5 bases removed from V and 7 bases from J, the gap between germline ends came to 18 bases. Germline V CDR1 and CDR2: SQVTM, ANQGSEA. This CDR3 spans 13 amino acids. The CDR3 DNA reads as TGCAGCGTTCTGGGACCCCTGAAGGAAGAGCAGTACTTC. It translates to CSVLGPLKEEQYF.

A note on this clone: Other DNA sequences in the sample encode the same CDR3. V is TRBV5-1 and J is TRBJ2-5; 10 bases agree with TRBD2. CDR1 SGHRS and CDR2 YFSETQ come from the germline V gene. V was clipped by 4 bases and J by 1 base; unmatched bases: 7. CDR3 length equals 16 residues. CDR3 loop: CASSLGASGSQETQYF. The CDR3 bases are TGCGCCAGCAGCCTCGGGGCTAGCGGGAGCCAAGAGACCCAGTACTTC. The variable domain in full, completed from reference TRBV5-1 and TRBJ2-5, reads KAGVTQTPRYLIKTRGQQVTLSCSPISGHRSVSWYQQTPGQGLQFLFEYFSETQRNKGNFPGRFSGRQFSNSRSEMNVSTLELGDSALYLCASSLGASGSQETQYFGPGTRLLVL.

The chain recombines TRBV7-2 with TRBJ2-7; D unresolved. This CDR3 is built from 17 residues. Germline V gene sequence: CDR1 SGHTA, CDR2 FQGNSA. The ends were cut back, 2 bases at V and 2 bases at J, with 19 bases in the middle. DNA for the CDR3: TGTGCCAGCAGCTTATTGGGTAGCACGCAGGTAACCTACGAGCAGTACTTC. Translation gives CASSLLGSTQVTYEQYF.

The chain joins TRBV29-1 to TRBJ1-1, with 7 bases that match TRBD1. The CDR3 is 15 residues long. V was pared by 3 bases and J by 2 bases, with 9 bases of the junction left unmatched. Germline V lookup: CDR1 SQVTM, CDR2 ANQGSEA. The CDR3 nucleotides read TGCAGCGTTGATCCGGGACAGAGCTATAACACTGAAGCTTTCTTT. Amino acids: CSVDPGQSYNTEAFF.